This TCR beta chain was obtained from a study of T-cell reconstitution after alpha-beta-depleted transplantation in children. Unique molecular identifiers tagged the TCRbeta library. TCRdb independently ran MiXCR on the PCR reads; one entry per CDR3 protein. The data hold roughly 350,000 distinct CDR3 sequences, with around a tenth observed a single time. With 4 bases removed from V and 3 bases from J, the gap between germline ends came to 7 bases. Germline V CDR1 and CDR2: MNHNS, SASEGT. This CDR3 spans 12 amino acids. The sequences come from PBMCs from the stem cell graft donor, collected from the stem cell graft. The source of this sequence is a human donor who donated a stem cell graft to a child with acute lymphoblastic leukemia. V usage is TRBV6-1 and J usage is TRBJ2-7; D is ambiguous. This CDR3 is CASSGVGYEQYF. CDR3 sequence (DNA): TGTGCCAGCAGTGGGGTGGGCTACGAGCAGTACTTC.